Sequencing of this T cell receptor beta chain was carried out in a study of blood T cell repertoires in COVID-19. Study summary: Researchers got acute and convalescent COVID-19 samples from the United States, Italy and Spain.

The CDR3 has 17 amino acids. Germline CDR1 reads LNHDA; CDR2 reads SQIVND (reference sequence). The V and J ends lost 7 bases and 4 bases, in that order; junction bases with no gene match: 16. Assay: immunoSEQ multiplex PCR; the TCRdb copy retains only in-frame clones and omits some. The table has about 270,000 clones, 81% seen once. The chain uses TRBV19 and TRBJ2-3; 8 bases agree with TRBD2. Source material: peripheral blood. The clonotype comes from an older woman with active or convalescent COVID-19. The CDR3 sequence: CASTPRVGGGYPDTQYF. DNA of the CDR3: TGTGCCAGTACCCCCAGGGTCGGGGGGGGATACCCAGATACGCAGTATTTT. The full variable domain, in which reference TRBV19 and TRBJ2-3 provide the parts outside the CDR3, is DGGITQSPKYLFRKEGQNVTLSCEQNLNHDAMYWYRQDPGQGLRLIYYSQIVNDFQKGDIAEGYSVSREKKESFPLTVTSAQKNPTAFYLCASTPRVGGGYPDTQYFGPGTRLTVL.